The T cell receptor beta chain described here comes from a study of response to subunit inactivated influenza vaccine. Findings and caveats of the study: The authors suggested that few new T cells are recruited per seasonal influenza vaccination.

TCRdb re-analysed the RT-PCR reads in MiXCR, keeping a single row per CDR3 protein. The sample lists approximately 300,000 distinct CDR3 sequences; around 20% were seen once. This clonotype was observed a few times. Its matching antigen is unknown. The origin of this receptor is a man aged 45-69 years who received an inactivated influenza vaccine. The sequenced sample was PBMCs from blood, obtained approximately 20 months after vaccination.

The CDR3, as DNA: TGTGCCAGCAGTCCCCCCGGGCGGGGCTACACCTTC. It encodes CASSPPGRGYTF. The chain is built from TRBV28 and TRBJ1-2; D gene ambiguous. CDR3 size: 12 residues. From germline, CDR1 is MDHEN and CDR2 SYDVKM. The V end was cut by 5 bases, the J end by 8 bases, with 12 bases between.